This T cell receptor (beta chain) was identified in a study of T cell responses to AZD1222 COVID-19 vaccine. Some clones are missing from TCRdb's copy, which holds only in-frame ones; the method was immunoSEQ multiplex PCR. The sample carries around 170,000 clones, about 90% recorded once. The V gene lost 6 bases and the J gene lost 5 bases, with 12 bases spanning the gap. The CDR3 is 13 residues long. Germline CDR1 LGHDT, CDR2 YNNKEL (reference sequence). The rearrangement uses TRBV3-1 (or the pseudogene TRBV3-2) and TRBJ2-3; D gene ambiguous. This TCR came from an adult who received the AZD1222 COVID-19 vaccine. Sequencing was performed on peripheral blood, taken 28 days after the second AZD1222 dose. This chain's CDR3 is CASRFVMQDTQYF. In DNA, the CDR3 is TGTGCCAGCAGATTTGTCATGCAAGATACGCAGTATTTT.